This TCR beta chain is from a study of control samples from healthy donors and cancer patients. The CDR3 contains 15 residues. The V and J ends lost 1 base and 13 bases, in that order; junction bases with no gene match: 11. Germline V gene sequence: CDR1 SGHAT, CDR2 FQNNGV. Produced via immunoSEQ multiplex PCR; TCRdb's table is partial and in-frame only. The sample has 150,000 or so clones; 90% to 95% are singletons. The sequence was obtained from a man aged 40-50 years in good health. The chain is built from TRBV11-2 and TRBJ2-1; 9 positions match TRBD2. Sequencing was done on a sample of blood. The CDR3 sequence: CASSLGSGGLAIQFF. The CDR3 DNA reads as TGTGCCAGCAGCTTAGGTAGCGGGGGCCTTGCCATTCAGTTCTTC.